This entry describes one TCR beta chain. There are 14 residues in the CDR3. Trimming took 3 bases from V and 3 from J, leaving 12 bases between them. Germline-derived CDR1 and CDR2 are LNHDA and SQIVND (reference sequence). Method: immunoSEQ multiplex PCR; TCRdb's copy keeps in-frame clones and lacks some. The sample records some 40,000 clones, approximately 78% being singletons. These data are taken from a study of OX40 agonist ivuxolimab in advanced cancers. The clonotype was recovered from an adult with an advanced solid tumor such as melanoma, head and neck, liver or kidney cancer. Sequences were derived from CD4+ or CD8+ T cells sorted from blood, sampled in a trial of the OX40 agonist ivuxolimab. The genes are TRBV19 and TRBJ2-7, with TRBD2 as a possible D gene (6 bases). The CDR3 loop reads CASSIARDFYEQYF. CDR3 DNA: TGTGCCAGTAGTATCGCCAGGGACTTCTACGAGCAGTACTTC.